This T cell receptor (beta chain) came from a study of CD8 T cells in Susac syndrome. This CDR3 has 15 residues. V lost 4 bases and J lost 5; bases outside the gene matches: 14. Germline CDR1 is GTSNPN and CDR2 is SVGIG (reference sequence). RNA amounts of about 0.5 to 1 ug underwent reverse transcription with random hexamers. Multiplex PCR with immunoSEQ amplified the TCR beta CDR3 across 54 Vbeta and 13 Jbeta. MiXCR, run by TCRdb on the immunoSEQ multiplex PCR reads, gives a single entry per CDR3 protein. The sample lists about 140,000 distinct CDR3 sequences, about 95% seen once, with 0.14% in the top ten. This clonotype has a single count. High-throughput TCR beta sequencing covered peripheral CD8+ and CD4+ T cells. Diagnostic criteria defined recently for definite or probable disease were met by the Susac syndrome patients.

This sequence joins TRBV30 and TRBJ2-7; 7 bases map to TRBD1. The TCR was taken from a human donor with Susac syndrome. The source material was CD4+ T cells from PBMCs. Here the CDR3 reads CAWILPDRPRDEQYF. The CDR3 coding sequence is TGTGCCTGGATACTCCCGGACAGGCCAAGGGACGAGCAGTACTTC.